This record looks at one T cell receptor beta chain sequence and its context. Using immunoSEQ multiplex PCR, the repertoire was profiled, and TCRdb retains in-frame clones only, with some absent. Here the sample spans some 77,000 clones, 89% being singletons. These data are taken from a study of T cell changes during pregnancy in multiple sclerosis. CDR3 length equals 14 residues. Germline V gene sequence: CDR1 LNHNV, CDR2 YYDKDF (reference sequence). V dropped 8 bases and J dropped 2; count of bases not matched to a gene: 4. This receptor was identified in a female donor with multiple sclerosis, enrolled in a pregnancy study. The sample consisted of peripheral blood, taken before pregnancy. V and J are TRBV15 and TRBJ1-3; 9 bases are a match to TRBD1. In DNA, the CDR3 is TGTGCCACCTGGACAGGGGTGGCTGGAAACACCATATATTTT. Translation: CATWTGVAGNTIYF.